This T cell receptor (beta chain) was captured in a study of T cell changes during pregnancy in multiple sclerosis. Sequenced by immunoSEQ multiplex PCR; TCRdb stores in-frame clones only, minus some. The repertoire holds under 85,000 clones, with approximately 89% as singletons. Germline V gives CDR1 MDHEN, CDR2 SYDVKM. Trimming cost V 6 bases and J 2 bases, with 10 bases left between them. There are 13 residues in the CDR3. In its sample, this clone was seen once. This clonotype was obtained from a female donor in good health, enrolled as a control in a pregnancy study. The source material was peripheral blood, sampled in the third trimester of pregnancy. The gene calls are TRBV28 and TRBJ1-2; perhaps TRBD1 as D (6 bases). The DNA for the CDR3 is TGTGCCAGCAGCGCCCAGGGGAACTATGGCTACACCTTC. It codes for CASSAQGNYGYTF.